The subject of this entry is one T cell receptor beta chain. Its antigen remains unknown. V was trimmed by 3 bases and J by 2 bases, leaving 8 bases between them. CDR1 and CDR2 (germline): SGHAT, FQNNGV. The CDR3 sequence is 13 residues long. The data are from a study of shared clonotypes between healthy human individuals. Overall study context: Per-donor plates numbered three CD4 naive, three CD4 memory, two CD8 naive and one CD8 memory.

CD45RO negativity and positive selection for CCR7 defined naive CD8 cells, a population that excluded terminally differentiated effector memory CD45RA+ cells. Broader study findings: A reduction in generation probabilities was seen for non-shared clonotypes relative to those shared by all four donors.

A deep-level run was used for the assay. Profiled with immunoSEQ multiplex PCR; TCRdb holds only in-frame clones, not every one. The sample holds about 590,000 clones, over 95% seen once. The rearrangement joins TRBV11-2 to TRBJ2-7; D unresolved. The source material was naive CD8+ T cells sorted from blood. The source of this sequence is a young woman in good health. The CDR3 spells CASSFKQTYEQYF. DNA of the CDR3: TGTGCCAGCAGCTTCAAACAGACCTACGAGCAGTACTTC.